The rows below give T cell receptor beta chains drawn from one sample of a study of CD8 T cells in Susac syndrome. MiXCR was run by TCRdb on the immunoSEQ multiplex PCR reads, yielding one entry per CDR3 protein. The sample lists roughly 200,000 distinct CDR3 sequences; approximately 94% were seen once. Input material: CD4+ T cells from PBMCs. The receptor source for this set is a human donor in good health. Each CDR3 is given with its conserved first and last residue. Fields, in order: J gene, V gene, clone size, D gene, CDR3 protein, CDR3 DNA. D genes are given only for firm matches. Size values are once, few and many counts, or a class for expanded clones, and some rows have none.

>TRBJ2-2|TRBV3-1|-|-
CASSQDWSVKNTGELFF
TGTGCCAGCAGCCAAGATTGGTCAGTGAAGAACACCGGGGAGCTGTTTTTT
>TRBJ2-4|TRBV5-6|-|-
CASSLGRRADIQYF
TGTGCCAGCAGCTTGGGACGCAGGGCGGACATTCAGTACTTC
>TRBJ2-5|TRBV30|-|-
CAWNIFTETQYF
TGTGCCTGGAATATTTTCACGGAGACCCAGTACTTC
>TRBJ2-1|TRBV24-1|-|-
CATSDLYQNNEQFF
TGTGCCACCAGTGATTTGTACCAAAACAATGAGCAGTTCTTC
>TRBJ2-7|TRBV6-5|once|-
CAIGAEIYEQYF
TGTGCCATTGGGGCAGAGATCTACGAGCAGTACTTC
>TRBJ1-5|TRBV9|-|-
CASSVASNQPQHF
TGTGCCAGCAGCGTAGCTAGCAATCAGCCCCAGCATTTT
>TRBJ2-7|TRBV20-1|-|TRBD2
CSATSSEQYF
TGCAGTGCGACTAGCAGCGAGCAGTACTTC
>TRBJ1-2|TRBV9|-|-
CASNYGYTF
TGTGCCAGCAACTATGGCTACACCTTC
>TRBJ2-7|TRBV23-1|-|-
CASPSYGPSYEQYF
TGCGCCAGCCCCTCCTACGGGCCCTCCTACGAGCAGTACTTC
>TRBJ1-1|TRBV18|-|-
CASSGVSRQNTEAFF
TGTGCCAGCTCAGGGGTTTCGCGGCAGAACACTGAAGCTTTCTTT
>TRBJ2-7|TRBV27|once|TRBD2
CASSSTGTSWHEQYF
TGTGCCAGCAGTTCAACCGGGACTAGCTGGCACGAGCAGTACTTC
>TRBJ2-7|TRBV29-1|once|-
CSVGSQTATYEQYF
TGCAGCGTTGGGAGCCAGACGGCCACCTACGAGCAGTACTTC
>TRBJ2-1|TRBV12-3/TRBV12-4|-|-
CASRTTHNEQFF
TGTGCCAGCAGGACTACCCACAATGAGCAGTTCTTC
>TRBJ2-5|TRBV20-1|-|-
CRAGQKETQYF
TGCAGAGCGGGACAGAAAGAGACCCAGTACTTC
>TRBJ2-5|TRBV30|few|TRBD1
CAWRGGDRGRGTQYF
TGTGCCTGGCGGGGCGGGGACAGGGGGCGAGGGACCCAGTACTTC
>TRBJ1-5|TRBV29-1|-|-
CSVAPRGLNQPQHF
TGCAGCGTCGCGCCCCGGGGCCTCAATCAGCCCCAGCATTTT
>TRBJ2-3|TRBV20-1|once|TRBD2
CSARSVAGVVSTDTQYF
TGCAGTGCTAGATCGGTAGCGGGAGTGGTTAGCACAGATACGCAGTATTTT
>TRBJ2-2|TRBV9|-|-
CASTLTGGTGELFF
TGTGCCAGCACACTTACCGGGGGCACCGGGGAGCTGTTTTTT
>TRBJ2-5|TRBV3-1|once|TRBD1
CASSQDWGQGLLQETQYF
TGTGCCAGCAGCCAAGATTGGGGACAGGGGCTTTTGCAAGAGACCCAGTACTTC
>TRBJ1-5|TRBV3-1|-|-
CASSQDARTGHF
TGTGCCAGCAGCCAAGATGCAAGGACCGGGCATTTT
>TRBJ2-5|TRBV29-1|-|-
CSAGPLYQETQYF
TGCAGCGCCGGCCCCCTGTACCAAGAGACCCAGTACTTC
>TRBJ2-4|TRBV3-1|once|TRBD1
CASSQDFGQGQKNIQYF
TGTGCCAGCAGCCAAGATTTTGGACAGGGCCAAAAAAACATTCAGTACTTC
>TRBJ2-3|TRBV29-1|-|-
CSVEVVGADTQYF
TGCAGCGTTGAAGTGGTGGGAGCAGATACGCAGTATTTT
>TRBJ2-7|TRBV29-1|-|TRBD1
CSVVGTGTYEQYF
TGCAGCGTTGTTGGGACAGGTACCTACGAGCAGTACTTC
>TRBJ1-1|TRBV30|-|-
CAWSVRLRTAEAFF
TGTGCCTGGAGTGTCCGGCTGAGGACCGCTGAAGCTTTCTTT
>TRBJ2-5|TRBV19|-|-
CASSSTGQRKETQYF
TGTGCCAGTAGTTCTACCGGACAGCGAAAAGAGACCCAGTACTTC
>TRBJ1-3|TRBV29-1|-|-
CSVELVNTIYF
TGCAGCGTTGAGCTAGTAAACACCATATATTTT
>TRBJ2-7|TRBV12-3/TRBV12-4|-|-
CASSPGIEQYF
TGTGCCAGCAGTCCAGGGATCGAGCAGTACTTC
>TRBJ2-1|TRBV20-1|-|-
CSAMVAGTAYNEQFF
TGCAGTGCTATGGTGGCGGGTACTGCCTACAATGAGCAGTTCTTC
>TRBJ1-2|TRBV9|-|-
CASSVRSGIDGYTF
TGTGCCAGCAGCGTAAGGTCCGGGATCGATGGCTACACCTTC
>TRBJ2-3|TRBV6-5|-|TRBD2
CASSYSAGGFTDTQYF
TGTGCCAGCAGTTACTCTGCGGGAGGGTTCACAGATACGCAGTATTTT
>TRBJ2-7|TRBV3-1|once|TRBD2
CASSQGTSGKSEQYF
TGTGCCAGCAGCCAGGGGACTAGCGGGAAGTCCGAGCAGTACTTC
>TRBJ2-5|TRBV7-9|-|-
CASSLDGPETQYF
TGTGCCAGCAGCTTGGACGGCCCAGAGACCCAGTACTTC
>TRBJ2-1|TRBV3-1|-|-
CASSTGQHSYNEQFF
TGTGCCAGCAGTACAGGGCAACACTCCTACAATGAGCAGTTCTTC
>TRBJ2-3|TRBV12-3/TRBV12-4|-|-
CASRPPADTQYF
TGTGCCAGCAGACCCCCGGCGGATACGCAGTATTTT
>TRBJ2-1|TRBV19|-|-
CASSGNSGRAYNEQFF
TGTGCCAGTAGTGGGAATAGCGGTAGGGCCTACAATGAGCAGTTCTTC
>TRBJ1-5|TRBV30|-|-
CAWSVGFGGSNQPQHF
TGTGCCTGGAGTGTGGGATTTGGGGGGAGCAATCAGCCCCAGCATTTT
>TRBJ2-3|TRBV6-5|-|-
CASSYSKNPTGRLTDTQYF
TGTGCCAGCAGTTACTCAAAAAACCCGACAGGTAGACTCACAGATACGCAGTATTTT
>TRBJ1-1|TRBV2|-|TRBD1
CASTRTGGETEAFF
TGTGCCAGCACTCGGACAGGGGGCGAGACTGAAGCTTTCTTT
>TRBJ2-3|TRBV29-1|few|-
CSVEAGSTDTQYF
TGCAGCGTTGAGGCGGGGAGCACAGATACGCAGTATTTT
>TRBJ2-7|TRBV6-2/TRBV6-3|-|-
CASSPRYEQYF
TGTGCCAGCAGCCCCCGCTACGAGCAGTACTTC
>TRBJ1-2|TRBV20-1|-|-
CSATDGRNTGYTF
TGCAGTGCCACGGACGGTAGGAATACCGGCTACACCTTC
>TRBJ2-7|TRBV4-2|-|-
CASSPGTVPYEQYF
TGTGCCAGCAGCCCCGGGACTGTTCCCTACGAGCAGTACTTC
>TRBJ2-5|TRBV29-1|-|TRBD1
CSVPWTGAETQYF
TGCAGCGTCCCATGGACAGGGGCGGAGACCCAGTACTTC
>TRBJ2-7|TRBV13|-|TRBD2
CASSSGGEDYEQYF
TGTGCCAGCAGCTCGGGAGGGGAGGACTACGAGCAGTACTTC
>TRBJ2-1|TRBV20-1|-|TRBD2
CSASIGTSGSWLNNEQFF
TGCAGTGCTAGTATTGGGACTAGCGGGAGTTGGCTGAACAATGAGCAGTTCTTC
>TRBJ2-7|TRBV4-2|-|-
CASSQVESQGYEQYF
TGTGCCAGCAGCCAAGTAGAGTCCCAGGGCTACGAGCAGTACTTC
>TRBJ1-2|TRBV20-1|once|-
CSARGRDGYTF
TGCAGTGCTAGAGGGAGGGACGGCTACACCTTC
>TRBJ1-1|TRBV18|-|-
CASSPAGMNTEAFF
TGTGCCAGCTCACCAGCGGGGATGAACACTGAAGCTTTCTTT
>TRBJ2-3|TRBV30|-|-
CAWSPDRDSFFTDTQYF
TGTGCCTGGAGCCCCGACCGGGACTCATTCTTCACAGATACGCAGTATTTT
>TRBJ2-6|TRBV7-9|-|-
CASSLGTDSGANVLTF
TGTGCCAGCAGCTTAGGTACGGACTCTGGGGCCAACGTCCTGACTTTC
>TRBJ2-7|TRBV20-1|-|TRBD2
CSAPPAGAHEQYF
TGCAGTGCTCCCCCAGCGGGAGCCCACGAGCAGTACTTC
>TRBJ2-4|TRBV15|-|-
CATSRVGLTIAKNIQYF
TGTGCCACCAGCAGAGTAGGGTTGACTATAGCCAAAAACATTCAGTACTTC
>TRBJ2-1|TRBV20-1|-|-
CSARGPSGPWPEQFF
TGCAGTGCTAGAGGCCCGAGCGGCCCATGGCCTGAGCAGTTCTTC
>TRBJ1-2|TRBV5-6|-|-
CASSLIPGLGYGYTF
TGTGCCAGCAGCTTGATCCCAGGGCTCGGCTATGGCTACACCTTC
>TRBJ1-2|TRBV20-1|once|-
CSASLSYGYTF
TGCAGTGCTAGTCTCAGCTATGGCTACACCTTC
>TRBJ2-7|TRBV29-1|-|-
CSVEDRGGEQYF
TGCAGCGTTGAAGACAGGGGGGGCGAGCAGTACTTC
>TRBJ1-3|TRBV30|-|-
CAWYTSGNTIYF
TGTGCCTGGTACACCTCTGGAAACACCATATATTTT
>TRBJ2-6|TRBV28|-|-
CASSRAAANVLTF
TGTGCCAGCAGCCGCGCTGCGGCCAACGTCCTGACTTTC
>TRBJ2-1|TRBV3-1|-|-
CASSQDLKQFF
TGTGCCAGCAGCCAAGATTTAAAGCAGTTCTTC